A selection of T cell receptor beta chains follows, all from one sample in a study of cytomegalovirus exposure and HLA in healthy donors. Generated by immunoSEQ multiplex PCR, the TCRdb table keeps only in-frame clones and is missing some. The sample has about 160,000 clones, 80% to 85% seen once. The sequencing sample was made of PBMCs. The source of these receptors is a man over 45 in good health and CMV-seropositive. Both conserved end residues are part of each CDR3. The D gene is left open where the match is weak. Not every row has a clone size; where given, it reads once, few, many or a size class.

D	length	size	V	J	DNA	CDR3
TRBD1	15	.	TRBV19	TRBJ2-6	TGTGCCAGTAAGGGACAGAGCTCTGGGGCCAACGTCCTGACTTTC	CASKGQSSGANVLTF
.	14	.	TRBV21-1	TRBJ2-3	TGTGCCAGCATTAGTTGGCGGGTTCGAGATACGCAGTATTTT	CASISWRVRDTQYF
TRBD2	15	.	TRBV30	TRBJ2-5	TGTGCCTGGAACGGACTAGCGGGAGGAGTAGAGACCCAGTACTTC	CAWNGLAGGVETQYF
TRBD1	13	once	TRBV9	TRBJ2-1	TGTGCCAGCAGCGTAGACAGGGGCAATGAGCAGTTCTTC	CASSVDRGNEQFF
TRBD1	17	.	TRBV30	TRBJ1-6	TGTGCCTGGAGTGGGGACAGAAAATCCTCCTATAATTCACCCCTCCACTTT	CAWSGDRKSSYNSPLHF
.	15	few	TRBV25-1	TRBJ2-7	TGTGCCAGCAGTGAACGGGGGGTTAGGGGGTACGAGCAGTACTTC	CASSERGVRGYEQYF
.	15	.	TRBV6-1	TRBJ1-3	TGTGCCAGCAGTGAAGGGTGGAGCTCTGGAAACACCATATATTTT	CASSEGWSSGNTIYF
TRBD1	15	.	TRBV6-5	TRBJ2-1	TGTGCCAGCAGTTACGGGACAGCCTCCTACAATGAGCAGTTCTTC	CASSYGTASYNEQFF
.	15	.	TRBV10-3	TRBJ2-7	TGTGCCATCAGTGAGTCGAGGACAGAGGCCTACGAGCAGTACTTC	CAISESRTEAYEQYF
TRBD2	15	.	TRBV27	TRBJ2-7	TGTGCCAGCAGTCCGCTCCGAGCGGGGACCTACGAGCAGTACTTC	CASSPLRAGTYEQYF
.	16	.	TRBV30	TRBJ2-1	TGTGCCTGGACAACCGGGACACCGAGCTCCTACAATGAGCAGTTCTTC	CAWTTGTPSSYNEQFF
TRBD1	15	.	TRBV7-9	TRBJ1-6	TGTGCCAGCAGCTTAGTTACAGGGGGCAGTTCACCCCTCCACTTT	CASSLVTGGSSPLHF
.	15	.	TRBV5-6	TRBJ2-1	TGTGCCAGCAGCTTTTCCCCGGAGACCTACAATGAGCAGTTCTTC	CASSFSPETYNEQFF
.	14	once	TRBV7-2	TRBJ1-1	TGTGCCAGCAGCCTCTGGGGCTCCGACACTGAAGCTTTCTTT	CASSLWGSDTEAFF
.	14	.	TRBV14	TRBJ2-3	TGTGCCAGCAGCCAGGTGACTAGCACAGATACGCAGTATTTT	CASSQVTSTDTQYF